The present entry profiles one TCR beta chain with its context. The sample comes from a study of blood T cell repertoires in COVID-19. As for the study in general: Donors in the United States, Italy and Spain gave samples during acute or convalescent COVID-19. PBMCs, B-cell-depleted T cells, or T cells were the source of the cDNA or gDNA that made up the material.

Study processing details: The assay estimated nucleated cells by amplifying reference gene primers. Profiling relied on immunoSEQ multiplex PCR, and the TCRdb table lists in-frame clones only, not all of them. The V and J calls and the clone size are those of that table, but D and trimming were determined from the DNA. Among approximately 210,000 clones listed, about 91% were seen once. The CDR3 extends over 15 amino acids. The V segment lost 5 bases and the J segment 1 base; nucleotides outside the gene matches: 4. Per the germline V gene, CDR1 is LNHDA and CDR2 is SQIVND (reference sequence). The rearrangement links TRBV19 to TRBJ1-2; 10 bases line up with TRBD1. This TCR derives from a woman aged 40 to 49 with acute or convalescent COVID-19. Source material: peripheral blood. The CDR3 nucleotides read TGTGCCAGTAGTCGGGACAGGGGAGTTAACTATGGCTACACCTTC. This sequence encodes CASSRDRGVNYGYTF.